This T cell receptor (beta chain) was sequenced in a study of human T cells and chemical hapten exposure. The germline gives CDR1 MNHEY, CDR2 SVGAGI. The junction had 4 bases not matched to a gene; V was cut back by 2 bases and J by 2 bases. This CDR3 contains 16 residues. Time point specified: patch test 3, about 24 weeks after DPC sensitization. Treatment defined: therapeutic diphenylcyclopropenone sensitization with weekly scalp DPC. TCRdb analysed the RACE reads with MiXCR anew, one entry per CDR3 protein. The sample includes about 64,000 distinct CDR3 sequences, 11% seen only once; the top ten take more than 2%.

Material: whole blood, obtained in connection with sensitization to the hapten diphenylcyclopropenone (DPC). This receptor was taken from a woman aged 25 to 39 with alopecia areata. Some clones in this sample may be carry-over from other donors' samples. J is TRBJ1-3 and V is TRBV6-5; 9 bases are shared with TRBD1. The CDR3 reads CASSYGTGTTGNTIYF. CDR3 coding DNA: TGTGCCAGCAGTTACGGGACAGGGACAACTGGAAACACCATATATTTT.